Each of the 18 T cell receptor beta chains below was sequenced from the same sample in a study of T-cell memory formation after mild COVID-19. A single record per CDR3 protein comes from TCRdb applying MiXCR to the 5' RACE reads. The sample consists of hundreds of thousands of distinct CDR3 sequences, over 20% of them appearing once. Sequencing was done on a sample of PBMCs or a T cell subset sorted from them (not recorded which). The receptors were sampled from an adult woman who had mild COVID-19 (a few samples of this study predate the infection). Cell type and time point are not known.

In this sample, this clonotype turned up once. The gene calls are TRBV12-3 or TRBV12-4 and TRBJ1-1; no clear D. The V gene lost 8 bases and the J gene lost 3 bases, with 25 bases spanning the gap. The CDR3 is 17 residues long. CDR3 amino acids: CASFPSKGIASYTEAFF. CDR3 in DNA: TGTGCCAGCTTTCCGTCAAAGGGTATTGCGTCGTACACTGAAGCTTTCTTT.

This clonotype was observed a few times. V and J are TRBV11-3 and TRBJ2-5; maybe TRBD1 (6 bases). Germline loops: CDR1 SGHNT, CDR2 YENEEA. V shed 7 bases and J shed 1 base, with 10 bases lying between them. The CDR3 covers 13 residues. CDR3 region: CASTGQSQETQYF. The CDR3 DNA sequence: TGTGCCAGCACTGGACAGAGCCAAGAGACCCAGTACTTC.

This clonotype has just a few counts. V usage is TRBV28 and J usage is TRBJ2-7; 10 nucleotides agree with TRBD2. In germline, CDR1 is MDHEN, CDR2 SYDVKM. The V and J ends lost 10 bases and 3 bases, in that order; junction bases with no gene match: 9. The CDR3 has 14 residues. This CDR3 reads CATRKPSGSYEQYF. The CDR3 region has the DNA TGTGCCACCAGAAAGCCTAGCGGGAGCTACGAGCAGTACTTC.

The rearrangement joins TRBV20-1 to TRBJ2-6, with TRBD2 as a possible D gene (7 bases). The CDR3 length is 15 residues. Trimming took 3 bases from V and 4 from J, leaving 13 bases between them. In germline, CDR1 is DFQATT, CDR2 SNEGSKA (reference sequence). The CDR3 sequence is CSASPQGGGANVLTF. CDR3 sequence (DNA): TGCAGTGCTAGCCCACAGGGAGGGGGGGCCAACGTCCTGACTTTC.

The CDR3 protein is CASSPRQTGELFF. The CDR3 bases are TGTGCCAGCAGCCCTCGACAGACCGGGGAGCTGTTTTTT. The chain uses TRBV5-8 and TRBJ2-2, with a weak D call TRBD1 (5 bases). Germline V gene lookup returns CDR1 SGHTS and CDR2 YDEGEE. Trimming pared 4 bases from V and 5 bases from J, leaving 9 bases between. This CDR3 has 13 residues. Full variable domain (rest looked up from reference TRBV5-8 and TRBJ2-2): EAGVTQSPTHLIKTRGQQATLRCSPISGHTSVYWYQQALGLGLQFLLWYDEGEERNRGNFPPRFSGRQFPNYSSELNVNALELEDSALYLCASSPRQTGELFFGEGSRLTVL.

This clonotype was counted a few times. The chain has TRBV7-3 and TRBJ2-2, with 7 bases matching TRBD1. There are 16 residues in the CDR3. Trimming at V came to 5 bases and at J to 1 base, leaving 7 bases not matched to a gene. Germline V lookup: CDR1 SGHTA, CDR2 FQGTGA. The CDR3 DNA is TGTGCCAGCAGCCCCTGGGGACAGTTGAACACCGGGGAGCTGTTTTTT. It codes for CASSPWGQLNTGELFF.

This clonotype has just a few counts. This rearrangement joins TRBV7-9 to TRBJ1-3, with D unresolved. CDR3 size: 13 residues. V lost 5 bases to trimming and J lost 8 bases, with 13 bases between them. Germline CDR1 SEHNR, CDR2 FQNEAQ (reference sequence). CDR3 sequence reads: CASSPPLKDTIYF. The CDR3 DNA is TGTGCCAGCAGCCCCCCGCTGAAGGACACCATATATTTT.

This rearrangement joins TRBV6-5 to TRBJ2-1; no definite D call. Germline CDR1 MNHEY, CDR2 SVGAGI. V lost 2 bases, J lost 7 bases, and 3 bases lay in between. The CDR3 spans 11 residues. The CDR3 nucleotides read TGTGCCAGCAGTTACGAGAATGAGCAGTTCTTC. It yields the protein CASSYENEQFF.

The chain has TRBV20-1 and TRBJ2-7; a weak D match, TRBD1 (7 bases). CDR1 and CDR2 (germline): DFQATT, SNEGSKA (reference sequence). This CDR3 is built from 14 residues. V was shortened by 5 bases and J by 0 bases, with 14 bases between the two germline ends. CDR3 DNA sequence: TGCAGTGCTTGGGGGGACAGCGCCTCCTACGAGCAGTACTTC. Translating gives CSAWGDSASYEQYF.

This clonotype was detected only a few times. The chain employs TRBV7-6 and TRBJ1-1; D is undetermined. Germline CDR1 SGHVS, CDR2 FNYEAQ. This CDR3 is 15 amino acids long. V lost 6 bases and J 4 bases, leaving 18 bases between the germline ends. The CDR3 nucleotides read TGTGCCAGCAGTGTTGTCGAGATCGCGTCCACTGAAGCTTTCTTT. It codes for CASSVVEIASTEAFF.

This chain links TRBV5-4 with TRBJ2-7, with TRBD1 matching 7 bases. The CDR3 is 13 amino acids. The V gene's germline CDR1 is SGHNT and CDR2 YYREEE (reference sequence). The V and J ends lost 4 bases and 2 bases, in that order; junction bases with no gene match: 3. CDR3 residues: CASSEDRPYEQYF. Written as DNA, the CDR3 is TGTGCCAGCAGCGAGGACAGGCCCTACGAGCAGTACTTC.

This clonotype was detected only a few times. V gene TRBV29-1 combines with J gene TRBJ2-7; TRBD2 might be the D (5 bases). The CDR3 has 13 amino acids. Trimming took 6 bases from V and 0 from J, leaving 12 bases between them. The V gene's germline CDR1 is SQVTM and CDR2 ANQGSEA. For the CDR3, the DNA is TGCAGCGTCTCCGGACGGGACTCCTACGAGCAGTACTTC. This sequence encodes CSVSGRDSYEQYF.

The table lists this clonotype with a few counts. The chain links TRBV24-1 to TRBJ2-3, with D tentatively TRBD1 (5 bases). Germline-derived CDR1 and CDR2 are KGHDR and SFDVKD. This CDR3 is 17 amino acids long. V lost 4 bases, J lost 4 bases, and 20 bases lay in between. The CDR3 is CATSDAEYSQGADTQYF. CDR3 nucleotides: TGTGCCACCAGTGACGCAGAATATTCCCAGGGCGCAGATACGCAGTATTTT.

The rearrangement links TRBV2 to TRBJ2-5; TRBD2 matches at 7 bases. CDR1 SNHLY and CDR2 FYNNEI come from the germline V gene. V shed 6 bases, J shed 1 base, and the junction held 5 bases outside the gene matches. The CDR3 runs to 14 residues. The CDR3 protein is CASSQREGQETQYF. The CDR3 region has the DNA TGTGCCAGCAGCCAAAGGGAGGGCCAAGAGACCCAGTACTTC.

The V gene is TRBV16, the J gene TRBJ2-7; no definite D call. Germline assignment: CDR1 KGHSY and CDR2 FQNENV. The CDR3 spans 14 residues. V gave up 4 bases and J gave up 4 bases, with 14 bases separating them. The CDR3 loop reads CASSRRRTYYEQYF. For the CDR3, the DNA is TGTGCCAGCAGCCGTCGGCGGACCTATTACGAGCAGTACTTC.

V is TRBV5-1 and J is TRBJ1-2; TRBD1 might be the D (6 bases). Germline V lookup: CDR1 SGHRS, CDR2 YFSETQ. V was clipped by 3 bases and J by 0 bases, with 15 bases between them. This CDR3 contains 16 residues. CDR3 loop: CASSSQTGSTNYGYTF. The CDR3 DNA reads TGCGCCAGCAGCTCCCAGACAGGATCTACTAACTATGGCTACACCTTC.

J is TRBJ2-3 and V is TRBV10-2; a weak D match, TRBD2 (6 bases). The CDR3 has 13 amino acids. CDR1 is WSHSY and CDR2 is SAAADI in the germline V gene. Trimming cost V 8 bases and J 8 bases, with 17 bases left between them. Here the CDR3 DNA reads TGCGCCAGCCAGCCCCAGCGGGTGGGTACGCAGTATTTT. Its translation is CASQPQRVGTQYF.

This clonotype turned up a few times. The chain is built from TRBV15 and TRBJ2-1; 10 nucleotides align to TRBD1. V lost 1 base, J lost 6 bases, and 9 bases stayed unmatched. Germline V gene lookup returns CDR1 LNHNV and CDR2 YYDKDF (reference sequence). The CDR3 has 17 amino acids. DNA for the CDR3: TGTGCCACCAGCAGAGGAATCGGGACAGGGGCAGTCAATGAGCAGTTCTTC. Residues: CATSRGIGTGAVNEQFF.